This TCR beta chain was retrieved from a study of response to subunit inactivated influenza vaccine. Whole-study results and caveats: Few new T cells, the authors suggested, are recruited by each seasonal influenza vaccination.

The length of the CDR3 is 14 residues. The V end was cut by 0 bases, the J end by 7 bases, with 13 bases between. The germline gives CDR1 SGHNT, CDR2 YENEEA. Details on this clonotype: Its antigen is as yet unknown.

Each CDR3 protein is one row after TCRdb ran MiXCR on the RT-PCR reads. The sample shows roughly 710,000 distinct CDR3 sequences, around 15% of them seen only once. The clonotype comes from a man aged 45-65 years who received an inactivated influenza vaccine. The J gene is TRBJ2-7, the V gene TRBV11-3, with TRBD1 as a possible D gene (5 bases). The sample was PBMCs from blood, taken 14 to 15 days before vaccination. CDR3 sequence (DNA): TGTGCCAGCAGCTTAGAGCAGGGTAGACGGGAGCAGTACTTC. This translates into CASSLEQGRREQYF.